This entry lists 27 T cell receptor beta chains sequenced from one sample in a study of blood T cell repertoires in COVID-19. Clones were read by immunoSEQ multiplex PCR, and TCRdb kept only the in-frame ones, dropping some. The sample comprises 25,000 to 30,000 clones, roughly 89% of which are singletons, and around 2.8% rests with the top ten. Sequencing input: peripheral blood. The receptor set was obtained from a human donor in a cohort sampled during active COVID-19.

This chain connects TRBV3-1 (or the pseudogene TRBV3-2) to TRBJ2-3, with no clear D. V was shortened by 0 bases and J by 4 bases, with 5 bases between the two germline ends. CDR1 is LGHDT and CDR2 is YNNKEL in the germline V gene (reference sequence). The CDR3 consists of 13 residues. The CDR3 protein is CASSQDTADTQYF. The CDR3 nucleotides are TGTGCCAGCAGCCAAGATACAGCAGATACGCAGTATTTT.

The V gene is TRBV3-1 (or the pseudogene TRBV3-2), the J gene TRBJ1-6, with a tentative D call TRBD1 (5 bases). CDR3 length equals 15 residues. V lost 2 bases and J lost 4, with 9 bases in between. CDR1 and CDR2 from the germline V gene are LGHDT and YNNKEL (reference sequence). Here the CDR3 reads CASSQSGLYNSPLHF. DNA for the CDR3: TGTGCCAGCAGCCAATCGGGACTGTATAATTCACCCCTCCACTTT.

The chain carries TRBV7-2 and TRBJ2-5; 8 positions match TRBD2. V shed 5 bases and J 3 bases; nucleotides not matched to a gene: 5. The CDR3 spans 14 residues. Germline V lookup: CDR1 SGHTA, CDR2 FQGNSA. As DNA, the CDR3 is TGTGCCAGCAGCATGGGACTAGAAGAAGAGACCCAGTACTTC. Translated: CASSMGLEEETQYF.

About this clone: A read error is likely, as this CDR3 ends without the conserved phenylalanine or tryptophan. Because the CDR3's place on the DNA is in doubt, the DNA is left out and the CDR3 is given as listed by TCRdb. This sequence joins TRBV14 and TRBJ2-7; the DNA was not used to check the table's D call, TRBD1. CDR1 and CDR2 from the germline V gene are SGHDN and FVKESK. The CDR3 adds up to 11 amino acids, both ends counted. This chain's CDR3 is CASSQKGDRLI.

This clone was recorded once. The chain has TRBV6-5 and TRBJ2-2; 8 bases align to TRBD1. Trimming at V came to 6 bases and at J to 4 bases, leaving 4 bases not matched to a gene. Germline CDR1 MNHEY, CDR2 SVGAGI. The length of the CDR3 is 14 residues. The CDR3 loop is CASRPDRVTGELFF. In nucleotides, the CDR3 is TGTGCCAGCAGACCGGACAGGGTCACCGGGGAGCTGTTTTTT.

The V call is TRBV18, the J call TRBJ2-1; 8 bases match TRBD1. Germline lookup yields CDR1 KGHSH and CDR2 LQKENI. V gave up 8 bases and J gave up 8 bases; unmatched junction bases: 8. This CDR3 is 13 amino acids long. DNA of the CDR3: TGTGCCAGCCTAGGACAGGGCCGGGATGAGCAGTTCTTC. The encoded protein is CASLGQGRDEQFF.

The chain combines TRBV9 with TRBJ2-3, with 8 bases aligning to TRBD2. Germline V gene lookup returns CDR1 SGDLS and CDR2 YYNGEE. The ends lost 3 bases at V and 6 bases at J; junction bases unmatched: 9. This CDR3 is 15 amino acids long. CDR3 sequence reads: CASSANLGGADTQYF. CDR3 nucleotide sequence: TGTGCCAGCAGCGCCAACCTCGGGGGGGCGGATACGCAGTATTTT. The full variable domain, its missing parts supplied by reference TRBV9 and TRBJ2-3, is DSGVTQTPKHLITATGQRVTLRCSPRSGDLSVYWYQQSLDQGLQFLIQYYNGEERAKGNILERFSAQQFPDLHSELNLSSLELGDSALYFCASSANLGGADTQYFGPGTRLTVL.

The rearrangement joins TRBV2 to TRBJ2-7; D not resolved. The germline gives CDR1 SNHLY, CDR2 FYNNEI. With 4 bases removed from V and 3 bases from J, the gap between germline ends came to 16 bases. This CDR3 is built from 15 residues. CDR3 bases: TGTGCCAGCAGTGCAGACTGGAGCTCTGTCTACGAGCAGTACTTC. Translated: CASSADWSSVYEQYF.

This chain links TRBV24-1 with TRBJ2-5; tentatively, D is TRBD1 (5 bases). This CDR3 has 13 amino acids. Germline loops: CDR1 KGHDR, CDR2 SFDVKD. V was clipped by 11 bases and J by 5 bases, with 17 bases between them. This CDR3 reads CAIRAGAGETQYF. The CDR3 nucleotides read TGTGCCATTCGGGCTGGGGCAGGGGAGACCCAGTACTTC.

This clone was seen a single time. This chain joins TRBV19 and TRBJ1-3, with a possible D match to TRBD1 (6 bases). CDR3 length: 14 residues. Trimming took 6 bases from V and 1 from J, leaving 10 bases between them. Germline values: CDR1 LNHDA, CDR2 SQIVND (reference sequence). CDR3 sequence reads: CASSQDRSGNTIYF. Written as DNA, the CDR3 is TGTGCCAGTAGCCAGGACAGATCTGGAAACACCATATATTTT. Using reference TRBV19 and TRBJ1-3 for the parts outside the CDR3, the full variable domain is DGGITQSPKYLFRKEGQNVTLSCEQNLNHDAMYWYRQDPGQGLRLIYYSQIVNDFQKGDIAEGYSVSREKKESFPLTVTSAQKNPTAFYLCASSQDRSGNTIYFGEGSWLTVV.

This chain links TRBV28 with TRBJ1-5; a weak D match, TRBD1 (5 bases). The CDR3 is made up of 14 amino acids. V lost 3 bases to trimming and J lost 9 bases, with 15 bases between them. CDR1 and CDR2 from the germline V gene are MDHEN and SYDVKM. CDR3: CASSLEGLVGPQHF. The CDR3 DNA is TGTGCCAGCAGTTTGGAGGGGCTCGTCGGGCCCCAGCATTTT.

The genes are TRBV6-5 and TRBJ2-6; no firm D call. CDR3 size: 14 residues. Per germline, CDR1 MNHEY and CDR2 SVGAGI. Trimming shortened V by 5 bases and J by 0 bases, and 5 bases separated the two germline ends. Written as DNA, the CDR3 is TGTGCCAGCAGTAGGAGCTCTGGGGCCAACGTCCTGACTTTC. It is translated as CASSRSSGANVLTF.

This clone was observed a single time. J is TRBJ1-5 and V is TRBV6-1, with D perhaps matching TRBD1 (5 bases). CDR1 is MNHNS and CDR2 is SASEGT in the germline V gene. CDR3 length equals 12 residues. V was pared by 3 bases and J by 6 bases, with 6 bases between. CDR3 nucleotide sequence: TGTGCCAGCAGTGAGGGGGGTCAGCCCCAGCATTTT. Its protein product is CASSEGGQPQHF.

The chain uses TRBV5-1 and TRBJ1-1; no clear D. This CDR3 has 13 residues. The V gene lost 3 bases and the J gene lost 1 base, with 7 bases spanning the gap. CDR1 SGHRS and CDR2 YFSETQ come from the germline V gene. CDR3 in amino acids: CASSSQENTEAFF. Here the CDR3 DNA reads TGCGCCAGCAGCTCACAAGAGAACACTGAAGCTTTCTTT.

J is TRBJ2-7 and V is TRBV3-1 (or the pseudogene TRBV3-2); D is ambiguous. The V and J ends lost 1 base and 3 bases respectively, with 10 bases between them. Germline values: CDR1 LGHDT, CDR2 YNNKEL (reference sequence). The CDR3 has 14 residues. The CDR3 sequence is CASSQAYTHYEQYF. CDR3 DNA: TGTGCCAGCAGCCAAGCGTACACCCACTACGAGCAGTACTTC.

This chain links TRBV7-9 with TRBJ2-1; 7 positions agree with TRBD1. V shed 0 bases and J 5 bases; nucleotides not matched to a gene: 10. The CDR3 is 17 residues long. Germline CDR1 is SEHNR and CDR2 is FQNEAQ (reference sequence). The CDR3 reads CASSLADRVGDNNEQFF. CDR3 DNA sequence: TGTGCCAGCAGCTTAGCCGACAGGGTGGGGGACAACAATGAGCAGTTCTTC.

The genes are TRBV11-2 and TRBJ2-7; 10 bases agree with TRBD1. The CDR3 covers 14 residues. Germline V gene data show CDR1 as SGHAT and CDR2 as FQNNGV. Germline trimming cut 3 bases from V and 4 bases from J; bases unmatched to any gene: 3. The CDR3, as DNA: TGTGCCAGCAGCTTGACAGGGGGCTTGTACGAGCAGTACTTC. Protein: CASSLTGGLYEQYF.

For the CDR3, the DNA is TGTGCCAGCAGCCCGGGGACTAGCGGACGCCCAGAGACCCAGTACTTC. Its translation: CASSPGTSGRPETQYF. The chain uses TRBV5-4 and TRBJ2-5, with 11 bases aligning to TRBD2. Germline trimming cut 4 bases from V and 4 bases from J; bases unmatched to any gene: 9. Germline CDR1 reads SGHNT; CDR2 reads YYREEE (reference sequence). The CDR3 extends over 16 amino acids. Filled out from reference TRBV5-4 and TRBJ2-5, the complete variable domain reads ETGVTQSPTHLIKTRGQQVTLRCSSQSGHNTVSWYQQALGQGPQFIFQYYREEENGRGNFPPRFSGLQFPNYSSELNVNALELDDSALYLCASSPGTSGRPETQYFGPGTRLLVL.

This clone was recorded only once. The V gene is TRBV30, the J gene TRBJ2-4; perhaps TRBD2 as D (5 bases). V dropped 4 bases and J dropped 1 base, with 14 bases sitting between them. CDR1 and CDR2 from the germline V gene are GTSNPN and SVGIG (reference sequence). The CDR3 length is 15 residues. The CDR3 DNA follows: TGTGCCTGGAACTCTCGCGGGTCGGCCAAAAACATTCAGTACTTC. This translates into CAWNSRGSAKNIQYF.

V and J are TRBV18 and TRBJ2-3, with 8 bases lining up with TRBD2. The CDR3 covers 16 residues. Unmatched junction bases numbered 13, after V lost 5 bases and J lost 6 bases. From germline, CDR1 is KGHSH and CDR2 LQKENI. The CDR3 loop reads CASSSQSGGPGDTQYF. The CDR3 DNA sequence: TGTGCCAGCTCATCCCAATCGGGAGGGCCGGGGGATACGCAGTATTTT. Full variable domain (outside the CDR3, taken from reference TRBV18 and TRBJ2-3): NAGVMQNPRHLVRRRGQEARLRCSPMKGHSHVYWYRQLPEEGLKFMVYLQKENIIDESGMPKERFSAEFPKEGPSILRIQQVVRGDSAAYFCASSSQSGGPGDTQYFGPGTRLTVL.

V gene TRBV19 combines with J gene TRBJ1-1; D not resolved. The CDR3 covers 13 residues. From germline, CDR1 is LNHDA and CDR2 SQIVND (reference sequence). Trimming removed 4 bases at V and 3 bases at J, with 9 bases between. The CDR3 region is CASSSTSDTEAFF. The CDR3 coding sequence is TGTGCCAGTAGTAGTACTTCGGACACTGAAGCTTTCTTT.

This clone was observed a single time. V gene TRBV18 combines with J gene TRBJ2-3, with TRBD2 matching 8 bases. The germline V gene has CDR1 KGHSH and CDR2 LQKENI. This CDR3 contains 16 residues. Unmatched junction bases numbered 17, after V lost 6 bases and J lost 9 bases. The CDR3 bases are TGTGCCAGCTCTCTTACAATGCCAGCGGGGGAATACACGCAGTATTTT. The encoded protein is CASSLTMPAGEYTQYF.

This rearrangement joins TRBV6-5 to TRBJ1-5; 10 bases map to TRBD1. V was pared by 6 bases and J by 5 bases, with 7 bases of the junction left unmatched. This CDR3 is built from 15 residues. Per germline, CDR1 MNHEY and CDR2 SVGAGI. The CDR3, as DNA: TGTGCCAGCAGCTCCGACAGGGGGCACGATCAGCCCCAGCATTTT. Translated, it gives CASSSDRGHDQPQHF.

The chain joins TRBV10-3 to TRBJ2-7, with 10 positions matching TRBD2. Germline loops: CDR1 ENHRY, CDR2 SYGVKD. The CDR3 is 16 residues long. V shed 6 bases and J 2 bases; nucleotides not matched to a gene: 10. In DNA, the CDR3 is TGTGCCATCAGCCCAGGAATAGCGGGGGGCACCTACGAGCAGTACTTC. Amino acids: CAISPGIAGGTYEQYF.

This chain connects TRBV11-1 to TRBJ1-6; D not resolved. V lost 3 bases and J lost 8, with 14 bases in between. The germline gives CDR1 SGHAT, CDR2 FQDESV (reference sequence). CDR3 length: 15 residues. The CDR3, as DNA: TGTGCCAGCAGCTTCGAGGGTTCGGGGTATTCACCCCTCCACTTT. The encoded protein is CASSFEGSGYSPLHF. Drawing the rest from reference TRBV11-1 and TRBJ1-6, the complete variable domain is EAEVAQSPRYKITEKSQAVAFWCDPISGHATLYWYRQILGQGPELLVQFQDESVVDDSQLPKDRFSAERLKGVDSTLKIQPAELGDSAMYLCASSFEGSGYSPLHFGNGTRLTVT.

The genes are TRBV7-8 and TRBJ2-3; 11 nucleotides agree with TRBD1. Trimming took 5 bases from V and 6 from J; bases not matched to a gene: 7. This CDR3 contains 15 residues. Per germline, CDR1 SGHVS and CDR2 FQNEAQ. For the CDR3, the DNA is TGTGCCAGCAGCCCCTGGACAGGGGGCATCGATACGCAGTATTTT. Its protein is CASSPWTGGIDTQYF.

This chain joins TRBV7-8 and TRBJ2-1; unclear D gene. The CDR3 sequence is 15 residues long. In germline, CDR1 is SGHVS, CDR2 FQNEAQ. V lost 1 base to trimming and J lost 0 bases, with 7 bases between them. CDR3 amino acids: CASSLEESSYNEQFF. In DNA, the CDR3 is TGTGCCAGCAGCTTAGAGGAGAGCTCCTACAATGAGCAGTTCTTC.